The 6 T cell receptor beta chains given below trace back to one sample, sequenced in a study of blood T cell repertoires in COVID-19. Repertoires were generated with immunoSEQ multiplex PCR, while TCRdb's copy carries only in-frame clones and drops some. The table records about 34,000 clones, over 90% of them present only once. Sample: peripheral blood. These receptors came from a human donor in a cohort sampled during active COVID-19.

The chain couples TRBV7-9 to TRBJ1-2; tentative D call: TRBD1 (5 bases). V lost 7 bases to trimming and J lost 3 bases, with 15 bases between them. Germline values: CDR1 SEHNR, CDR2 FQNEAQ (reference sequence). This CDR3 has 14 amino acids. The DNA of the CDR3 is TGTGCCAGCACTCTCGGGGGGAACTACTATGGCTACACCTTC. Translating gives CASTLGGNYYGYTF.

The CDR3, as DNA: TGTGCCAGCAGCTCGCAAGGTCCTAGACCGGATACGCAGTATTTT. Encoded protein: CASSSQGPRPDTQYF. This chain links TRBV7-8 with TRBJ2-3; D uncertain. The germline V gene encodes CDR1 SGHVS and CDR2 FQNEAQ. Between the trimmed V and J ends, which lost 4 bases and 6 bases, there was a span of 17 bases. This CDR3 is built from 15 residues.

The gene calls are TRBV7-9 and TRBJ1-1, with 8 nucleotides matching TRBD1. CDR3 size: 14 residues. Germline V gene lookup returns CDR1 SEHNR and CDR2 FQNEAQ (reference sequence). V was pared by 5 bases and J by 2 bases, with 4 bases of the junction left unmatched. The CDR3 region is CASSETGGNTEAFF. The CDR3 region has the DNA TGTGCCAGCAGCGAAACAGGGGGAAACACTGAAGCTTTCTTT.

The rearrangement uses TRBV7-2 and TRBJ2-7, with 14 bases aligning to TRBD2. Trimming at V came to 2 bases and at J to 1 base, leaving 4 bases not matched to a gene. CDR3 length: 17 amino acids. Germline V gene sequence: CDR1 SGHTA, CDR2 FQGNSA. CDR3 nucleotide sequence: TGTGCCAGCAGCTTACTTGGACTAGCGGGAGGTTCCTACGAGCAGTACTTC. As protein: CASSLLGLAGGSYEQYF. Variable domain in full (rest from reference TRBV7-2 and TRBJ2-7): GAGVSQSPSNKVTEKGKDVELRCDPISGHTALYWYRQSLGQGLEFLIYFQGNSAPDKSGLPSDRFSAERTGGSVSTLTIQRTQQEDSAVYLCASSLLGLAGGSYEQYFGPGTRLTVT.

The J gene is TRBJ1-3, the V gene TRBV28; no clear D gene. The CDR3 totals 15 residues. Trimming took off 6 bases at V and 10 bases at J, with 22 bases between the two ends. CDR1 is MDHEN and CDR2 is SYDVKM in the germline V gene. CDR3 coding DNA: TGTGCCAGCAGCAACGACGGAAGTCTCCGAGGAACCATATATTTT. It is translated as CASSNDGSLRGTIYF.

The CDR3 loop is CASTFWEGGHGDTQYF. As DNA, the CDR3 is TGTGCCAGCACCTTTTGGGAGGGGGGGCATGGAGATACGCAGTATTTT. V gene TRBV11-2 combines with J gene TRBJ2-3, with D maybe TRBD2 (7 bases). Trimming cost V 7 bases and J 5 bases, with 22 bases left between them. Per the germline V gene, CDR1 is SGHAT and CDR2 is FQNNGV. CDR3 length equals 16 residues.